Listed here are 6 T cell receptor beta chains from one sample, sequenced in a study of blood T cell repertoires in COVID-19. Data came from immunoSEQ multiplex PCR; TCRdb stores just in-frame clones and leaves some out. Of about 480,000 clones in the sample, about 89% were seen once. Sequenced: peripheral blood. Receptors were obtained from a woman aged 45-65 years with COVID-19, enrolled during active disease.

This clone showed up just a few times. The V gene is TRBV7-2, the J gene TRBJ1-5, with D hard to call. There are 14 residues in the CDR3. Trimming pared 5 bases from V and 4 bases from J, leaving 12 bases between. Looked up from germline, CDR1 is SGHTA and CDR2 is FQGNSA. CDR3 protein: CASSPSPGNQPQHF. CDR3 DNA: TGTGCCAGCAGCCCTAGTCCTGGAAATCAGCCCCAGCATTTT.

Written as DNA, the CDR3 is TGCGCCAGCAGCTTAACGGGGGATCAGACTAATGAAAAACTGTTTTTT. It is translated as CASSLTGDQTNEKLFF. The chain is built from TRBV5-1 and TRBJ1-4; TRBD1 might be the D (5 bases). Trimming took 2 bases from V and 2 from J, leaving 13 bases between them. This CDR3 region has 16 residues. The germline V gene encodes CDR1 SGHRS and CDR2 YFSETQ.

V usage is TRBV5-1 and J usage is TRBJ2-2; TRBD2 matches at 10 bases. Germline values: CDR1 SGHRS, CDR2 YFSETQ. Trimming at V came to 4 bases and at J to 5 bases, leaving 11 bases not matched to a gene. The CDR3 runs to 17 residues. The CDR3 sequence: CASSPTLAGAGTGELFF. The CDR3 nucleotides are TGCGCCAGCAGCCCTACCCTAGCGGGGGCCGGGACCGGGGAGCTGTTTTTT.

The chain uses TRBV9 and TRBJ2-1, with a possible D match to TRBD2 (6 bases). Trimming left V 0 bases short and J 6 bases short, with 13 bases between. The CDR3 spans 15 residues. CDR1 SGDLS and CDR2 YYNGEE come from the germline V gene. The CDR3 is CASSVAPSEGNEQFF. The DNA for the CDR3 is TGTGCCAGCAGCGTAGCCCCCTCGGAGGGCAATGAGCAGTTCTTC.

This chain uses TRBV30 with TRBJ1-5; no definite D call. The V gene lost 2 bases and the J gene lost 7 bases, with 12 bases spanning the gap. The CDR3 runs to 13 residues. The germline V gene encodes CDR1 GTSNPN and CDR2 SVGIG (reference sequence). CDR3 nucleotide sequence: TGTGCCTGGAGTAAGGCTGGCGGACAGCCCCAGCATTTT. Its translation: CAWSKAGGQPQHF.

This sequence joins TRBV29-1 and TRBJ2-1; 9 bases fit TRBD2. Germline V gene sequence: CDR1 SQVTM, CDR2 ANQGSEA. The junction had 18 bases not matched to a gene; V was cut back by 8 bases and J by 7 bases. This CDR3 spans 16 amino acids. The CDR3 DNA reads TGCAGCACCCATCTCGTCGGCGGGGGGGCCCGGAATGAGCAGTTCTTC. Translated, it gives CSTHLVGGGARNEQFF.